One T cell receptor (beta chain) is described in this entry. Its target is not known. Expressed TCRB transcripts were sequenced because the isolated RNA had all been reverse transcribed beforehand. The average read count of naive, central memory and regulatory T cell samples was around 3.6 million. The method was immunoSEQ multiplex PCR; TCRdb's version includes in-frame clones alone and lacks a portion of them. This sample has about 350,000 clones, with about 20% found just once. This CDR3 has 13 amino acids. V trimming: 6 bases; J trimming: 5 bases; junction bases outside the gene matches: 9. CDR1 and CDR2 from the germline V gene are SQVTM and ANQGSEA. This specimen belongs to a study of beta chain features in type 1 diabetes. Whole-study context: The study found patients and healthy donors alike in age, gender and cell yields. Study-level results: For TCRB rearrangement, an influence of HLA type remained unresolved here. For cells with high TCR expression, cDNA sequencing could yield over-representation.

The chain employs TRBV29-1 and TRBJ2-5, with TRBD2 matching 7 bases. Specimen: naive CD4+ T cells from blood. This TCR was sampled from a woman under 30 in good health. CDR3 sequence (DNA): TGCAGCGTCCAAACTAGCGCCGCGGAGACCCAGTACTTC. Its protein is CSVQTSAAETQYF.